The 10 T cell receptor beta chains below come from one sample, sequenced in a study of CD8 T cells in Susac syndrome. RNA in amounts of about 0.45 to 1 ug was reverse transcribed with random hexamers. One entry per CDR3 protein results from TCRdb running MiXCR on the immunoSEQ multiplex PCR reads. The table lists about 210,000 distinct CDR3 sequences, approximately 95% of them singletons, with 0.08% to 0.095% in the top ten. The sample was CD4+ T cells from PBMCs. These receptor sequences come from a human donor with multiple sclerosis.

Here the CDR3 reads CASSAGVNNQPQHF. The DNA for the CDR3 is TGTGCCAGCAGTGCGGGCGTAAACAATCAGCCCCAGCATTTT. This chain links TRBV2 with TRBJ1-5; D gene ambiguous. Germline lookup yields CDR1 SNHLY and CDR2 FYNNEI. The CDR3 is made up of 14 amino acids. The V end was cut by 4 bases, the J end by 3 bases, with 10 bases between.

Turning to this clonotype: A read error may produce the germline difference seen at one junction end. The chain carries TRBV3-1 and TRBJ2-1; D unresolved. The CDR3 runs 12 residues. CDR1 is LGHDT and CDR2 is YNNKEL in the germline V gene (reference sequence). CDR3 sequence: CASNQDESPAVF. CDR3 bases: TGTGCCAGCAACCAAGATGAGAGCCCCGCCGTTTTC.

The chain uses TRBV24-1 and TRBJ1-5; a possible D gene is TRBD1 (5 bases). The CDR3 runs to 14 residues. Between the trimmed V and J ends, which lost 4 bases and 1 base, there was a span of 7 bases. Germline assignment: CDR1 KGHDR and CDR2 SFDVKD. The CDR3 sequence is CATSDRGSNQPQHF. The CDR3 DNA sequence: TGTGCCACCAGTGACCGGGGCAGCAATCAGCCCCAGCATTTT.

The V call is TRBV5-1, the J call TRBJ2-3, with TRBD1 identical over 7 bases. The CDR3 spans 16 residues. V shed 0 bases, J shed 3 bases, and the junction held 7 bases outside the gene matches. The germline V gene has CDR1 SGHRS and CDR2 YFSETQ. The CDR3 is CASSLASTGRTDTQYF. In nucleotides, the CDR3 is TGCGCCAGCAGCTTGGCTTCGACAGGGAGAACAGATACGCAGTATTTT. Full variable domain (outside the CDR3, taken from reference TRBV5-1 and TRBJ2-3): KAGVTQTPRYLIKTRGQQVTLSCSPISGHRSVSWYQQTPGQGLQFLFEYFSETQRNKGNFPGRFSGRQFSNSRSEMNVSTLELGDSALYLCASSLASTGRTDTQYFGPGTRLTVL.

The V and J genes are TRBV5-1 and TRBJ2-2; 7 nucleotides align to TRBD1. Germline V gene lookup returns CDR1 SGHRS and CDR2 YFSETQ. CDR3 length: 15 residues. V was pared by 4 bases and J by 4 bases, with 7 bases of the junction left unmatched. The CDR3 nucleotides are TGCGCCAGCAGCCCGCGACAGGGCCCCACCGGGGAGCTGTTTTTT. This gives the protein CASSPRQGPTGELFF.

V is TRBV10-3 and J is TRBJ2-5; TRBD2 aligns across 9 bases. V lost 6 bases and J lost 4; bases outside the gene matches: 3. The CDR3 consists of 13 residues. Germline-derived CDR1 and CDR2 are ENHRY and SYGVKD. DNA for the CDR3: TGTGCCATCAGAGAAGCGGGAGGAGAGACCCAGTACTTC. It is translated as CAIREAGGETQYF.

The chain joins TRBV2 to TRBJ2-6; a weak D match, TRBD1 (6 bases). CDR1 is SNHLY, CDR2 FYNNEI, per germline. Trimming pared 9 bases from V and 1 base from J, leaving 13 bases between. The CDR3 sequence is 15 residues long. CDR3 region: CASVQGSSGANVLTF. The CDR3 nucleotides are TGTGCCAGTGTGCAGGGGAGTTCTGGGGCCAACGTCCTGACTTTC.

The V and J genes are TRBV29-1 and TRBJ2-5; D is uncertain. Germline CDR1 SQVTM, CDR2 ANQGSEA. Trimming pared 5 bases from V and 2 bases from J, leaving 9 bases between. CDR3 length: 12 residues. The CDR3 DNA reads as TGCAGCGTTAATGGATGGCAAGAGACCCAGTACTTC. Translation: CSVNGWQETQYF.

Only a few counts were recorded for this clonotype. V usage is TRBV25-1 and J usage is TRBJ2-5, with D possibly being TRBD2 (7 bases). The CDR3 covers 13 residues. Germline V gives CDR1 MGHDK, CDR2 SYGVNS. The germline V and J ends were trimmed by 5 bases and 5 bases, with 12 bases remaining between them. The CDR3 sequence is CASSRGARETQYF. In DNA form, the CDR3 reads TGTGCCAGCAGTCGGGGGGCCCGGGAGACCCAGTACTTC.

V usage is TRBV2 and J usage is TRBJ1-5; D is uncertain. Trimming took off 7 bases at V and 2 bases at J, with 6 bases between the two ends. This CDR3 contains 12 residues. Germline-derived CDR1 and CDR2 are SNHLY and FYNNEI. The CDR3 reads CASKRGNQPQHF. Here the CDR3 DNA reads TGTGCCAGCAAGCGAGGCAATCAGCCCCAGCATTTT.